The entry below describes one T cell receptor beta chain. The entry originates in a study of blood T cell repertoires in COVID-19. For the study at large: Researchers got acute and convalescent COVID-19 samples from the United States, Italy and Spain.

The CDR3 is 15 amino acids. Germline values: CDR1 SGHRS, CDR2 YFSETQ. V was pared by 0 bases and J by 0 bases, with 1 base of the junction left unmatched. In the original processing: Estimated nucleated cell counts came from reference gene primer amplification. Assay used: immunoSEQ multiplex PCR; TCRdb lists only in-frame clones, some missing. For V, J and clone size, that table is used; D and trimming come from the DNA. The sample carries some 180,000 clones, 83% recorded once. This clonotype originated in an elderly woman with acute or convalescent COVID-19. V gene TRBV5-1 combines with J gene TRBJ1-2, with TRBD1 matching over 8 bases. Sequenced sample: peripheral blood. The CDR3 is CASSLETGANYGYTF. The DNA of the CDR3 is TGCGCCAGCAGCTTGGAGACAGGGGCTAACTATGGCTACACCTTC.